This is a list of T cell receptor beta chains from one sample in a study of blood T cell repertoires in COVID-19. TCRdb's table, derived via immunoSEQ multiplex PCR, lists solely in-frame clones and lacks some. The sample includes about 33,000 clones, about nine tenths seen only once; the top ten take more than 15%. The sample comprised peripheral blood. The receptor set was obtained from a man aged 70 or older with acute or convalescent COVID-19. CDR3s include the opening cysteine and the closing phenylalanine or tryptophan. The D gene is left open where the match is weak. Clone size is shown for a subset of rows, as once, few, many or a class of expanded clone.

v_call: TRBV4-2; j_call: TRBJ2-7; clone_size: -; d_call: TRBD2; cdr3_aa: CASSQGSGTSGRKGEQYF; cdr3_nt: TGTGCCAGCAGCCAAGGATCCGGGACTAGCGGGAGAAAGGGCGAGCAGTACTTC
v_call: TRBV7-2; j_call: TRBJ2-1; clone_size: -; d_call: TRBD1; cdr3_aa: CASSFRTGGAYNEQFF; cdr3_nt: TGTGCCAGCAGCTTCCGGACAGGGGGCGCGTACAATGAGCAGTTCTTC
v_call: TRBV24-1; j_call: TRBJ1-2; clone_size: once; d_call: TRBD1; cdr3_aa: CATSDGTGSNYGYTF; cdr3_nt: TGTGCCACCAGTGATGGGACAGGGTCTAACTATGGCTACACCTTC
v_call: TRBV5-1; j_call: TRBJ2-7; clone_size: -; d_call: TRBD2; cdr3_aa: CASSLVPPGGGGSYEQYF; cdr3_nt: TGCGCCAGCAGCTTGGTGCCCCCCGGCGGGGGGGGGTCCTACGAGCAGTACTTC
v_call: TRBV7-3; j_call: TRBJ2-2; clone_size: -; d_call: -; cdr3_aa: CASSSVNGELFF; cdr3_nt: TGTGCCAGCAGCTCAGTTAACGGGGAGCTGTTTTTT
v_call: TRBV2; j_call: TRBJ1-1; clone_size: -; d_call: -; cdr3_aa: CASIRVMNTEAFF; cdr3_nt: TGTGCCAGCATTCGGGTAATGAACACTGAAGCTTTCTTT
v_call: TRBV27; j_call: TRBJ2-5; clone_size: -; d_call: -; cdr3_aa: CASSPRFVAEETQYF; cdr3_nt: TGTGCCAGCAGTCCCCGGTTCGTGGCGGAAGAGACCCAGTACTTC
v_call: TRBV29-1; j_call: TRBJ1-1; clone_size: -; d_call: TRBD1; cdr3_aa: CSGGQGMNTEAFF; cdr3_nt: TGCAGCGGGGGACAGGGCATGAACACTGAAGCTTTCTTT
v_call: TRBV6-5; j_call: TRBJ1-1; clone_size: once; d_call: -; cdr3_aa: CASRFRGNTEAFF; cdr3_nt: TGTGCCAGCAGGTTCAGGGGGAACACTGAAGCTTTCTTT
v_call: TRBV5-1; j_call: TRBJ2-2; clone_size: few; d_call: TRBD1; cdr3_aa: CASSVRQGAITGELFF; cdr3_nt: TGCGCCAGCAGCGTAAGACAGGGGGCGATCACCGGGGAGCTGTTTTTT
v_call: TRBV19; j_call: TRBJ1-1; clone_size: -; d_call: TRBD1; cdr3_aa: CASSITQGGEAFF; cdr3_nt: TGTGCCAGTAGTATCACACAGGGGGGTGAAGCTTTCTTT
v_call: TRBV3-1/TRBV3-2; j_call: TRBJ1-2; clone_size: -; d_call: TRBD1; cdr3_aa: CASSQVWEDRFGGYGYTF; cdr3_nt: TGTGCCAGCAGCCAAGTGTGGGAGGACAGGTTCGGGGGCTATGGCTACACCTTC
v_call: TRBV6-1; j_call: TRBJ2-2; clone_size: few; d_call: -; cdr3_aa: CASSEFFGGSGELFF; cdr3_nt: TGTGCCAGCAGTGAATTTTTCGGGGGATCGGGGGAGCTGTTTTTT
v_call: TRBV5-4; j_call: TRBJ2-2; clone_size: once; d_call: -; cdr3_aa: CASSGGARGWDTGELFF; cdr3_nt: TGTGCCAGCAGCGGGGGGGCGAGAGGATGGGACACCGGGGAGCTGTTTTTT
v_call: TRBV7-3; j_call: TRBJ1-6; clone_size: once; d_call: TRBD1; cdr3_aa: CASSSGQGGNNNSPLHF; cdr3_nt: TGTGCCAGCAGCTCCGGACAGGGAGGAAACAATAATTCACCCCTCCACTTT